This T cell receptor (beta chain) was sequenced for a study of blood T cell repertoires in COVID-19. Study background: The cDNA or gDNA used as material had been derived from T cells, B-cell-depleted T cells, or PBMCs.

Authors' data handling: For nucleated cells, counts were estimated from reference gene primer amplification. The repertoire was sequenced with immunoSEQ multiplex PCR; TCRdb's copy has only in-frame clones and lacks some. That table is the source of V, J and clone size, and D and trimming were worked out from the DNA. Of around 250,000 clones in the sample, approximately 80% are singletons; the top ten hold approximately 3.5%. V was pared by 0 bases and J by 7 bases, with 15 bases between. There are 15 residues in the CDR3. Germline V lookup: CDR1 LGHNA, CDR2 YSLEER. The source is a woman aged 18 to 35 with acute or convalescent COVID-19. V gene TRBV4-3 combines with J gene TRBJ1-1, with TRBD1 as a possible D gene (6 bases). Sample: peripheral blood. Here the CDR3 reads CASSQDFTGWGEAFF. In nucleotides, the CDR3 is TGCGCCAGCAGCCAAGACTTCACAGGGTGGGGTGAAGCTTTCTTT.